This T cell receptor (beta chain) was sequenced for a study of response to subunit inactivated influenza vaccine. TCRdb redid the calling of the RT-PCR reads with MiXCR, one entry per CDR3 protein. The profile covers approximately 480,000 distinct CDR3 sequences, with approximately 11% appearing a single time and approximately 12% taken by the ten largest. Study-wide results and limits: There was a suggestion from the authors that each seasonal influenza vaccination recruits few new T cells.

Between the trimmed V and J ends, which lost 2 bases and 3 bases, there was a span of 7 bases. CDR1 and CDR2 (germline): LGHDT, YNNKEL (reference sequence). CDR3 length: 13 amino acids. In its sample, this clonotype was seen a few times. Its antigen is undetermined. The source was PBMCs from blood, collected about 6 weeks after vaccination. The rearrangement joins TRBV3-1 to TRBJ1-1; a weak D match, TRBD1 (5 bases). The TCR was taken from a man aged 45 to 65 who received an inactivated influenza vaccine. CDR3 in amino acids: CASSQLGDTEAFF. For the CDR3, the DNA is TGTGCCAGCAGCCAATTGGGGGACACTGAAGCTTTCTTT.